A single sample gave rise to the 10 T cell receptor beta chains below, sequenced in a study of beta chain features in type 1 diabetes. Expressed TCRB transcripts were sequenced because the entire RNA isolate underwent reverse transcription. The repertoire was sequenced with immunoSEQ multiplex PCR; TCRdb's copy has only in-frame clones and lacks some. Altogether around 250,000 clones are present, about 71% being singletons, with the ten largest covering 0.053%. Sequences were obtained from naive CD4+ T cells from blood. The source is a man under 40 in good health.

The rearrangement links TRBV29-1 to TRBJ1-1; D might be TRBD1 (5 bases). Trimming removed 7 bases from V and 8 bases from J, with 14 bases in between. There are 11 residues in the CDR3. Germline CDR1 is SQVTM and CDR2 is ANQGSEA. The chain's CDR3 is CSGRDGREAFF. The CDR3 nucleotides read TGCAGCGGTAGGGACGGGCGGGAAGCTTTCTTT.

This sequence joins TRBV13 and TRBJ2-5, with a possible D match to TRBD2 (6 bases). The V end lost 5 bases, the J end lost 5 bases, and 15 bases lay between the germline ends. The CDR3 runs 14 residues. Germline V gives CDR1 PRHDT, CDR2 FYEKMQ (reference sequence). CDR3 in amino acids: CASSLRWAGETQYF. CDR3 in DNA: TGTGCCAGCAGCCTCCGATGGGCGGGGGAGACCCAGTACTTC.

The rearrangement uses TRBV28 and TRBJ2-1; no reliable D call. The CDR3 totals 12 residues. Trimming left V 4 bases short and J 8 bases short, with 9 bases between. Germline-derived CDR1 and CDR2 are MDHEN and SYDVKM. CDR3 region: CASSSRLDEQFF. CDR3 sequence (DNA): TGTGCCAGCAGTTCCCGACTGGATGAGCAGTTCTTC.

The CDR3 sequence is CAWTLTSGGIYNEQFF. DNA of the CDR3: TGTGCCTGGACCCTCACTAGCGGGGGTATATACAATGAGCAGTTCTTC. V is TRBV30 and J is TRBJ2-1; TRBD2 aligns across 11 bases. CDR1 and CDR2 (germline): GTSNPN, SVGIG (reference sequence). Losses at the gene ends were 4 bases for V and 4 bases for J; bases not matched to a gene: 9. The CDR3 extends over 16 amino acids.

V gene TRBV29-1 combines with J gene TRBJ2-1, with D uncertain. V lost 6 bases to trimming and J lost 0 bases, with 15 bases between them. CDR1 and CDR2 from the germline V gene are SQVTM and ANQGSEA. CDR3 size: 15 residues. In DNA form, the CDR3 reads TGCAGCGTCTCCGGTGACACAAGCTCCTACAATGAGCAGTTCTTC. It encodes CSVSGDTSSYNEQFF.

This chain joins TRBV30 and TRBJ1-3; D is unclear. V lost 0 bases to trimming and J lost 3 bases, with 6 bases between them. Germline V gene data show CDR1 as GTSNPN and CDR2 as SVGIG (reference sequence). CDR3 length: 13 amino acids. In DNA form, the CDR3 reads TGTGCCTGGAGTGTAACGGTTGGAAACACCATATATTTT. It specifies CAWSVTVGNTIYF.

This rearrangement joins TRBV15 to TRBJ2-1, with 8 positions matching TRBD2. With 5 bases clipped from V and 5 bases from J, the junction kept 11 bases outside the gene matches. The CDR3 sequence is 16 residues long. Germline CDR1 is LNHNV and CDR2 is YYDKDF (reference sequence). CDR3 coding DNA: TGTGCCACCAGCGGACAGCCGGGACTAGGTAACAATGAGCAGTTCTTC. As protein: CATSGQPGLGNNEQFF. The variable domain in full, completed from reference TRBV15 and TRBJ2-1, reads DAMVIQNPRYQVTQFGKPVTLSCSQTLNHNVMYWYQQKSSQAPKLLFHYYDKDFNNEADTPDNFQSRRPNTSFCFLDIRSPGLGDTAMYLCATSGQPGLGNNEQFFGPGTRLTVL.

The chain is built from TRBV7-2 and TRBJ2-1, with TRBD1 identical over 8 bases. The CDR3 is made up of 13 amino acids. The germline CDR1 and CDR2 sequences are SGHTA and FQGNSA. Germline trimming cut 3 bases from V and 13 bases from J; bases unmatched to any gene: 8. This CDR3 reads CASSLDRVTPQFF. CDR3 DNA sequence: TGTGCCAGCAGCTTGGACAGGGTGACTCCTCAGTTCTTC. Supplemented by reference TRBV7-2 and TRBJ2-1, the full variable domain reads GAGVSQSPSNKVTEKGKDVELRCDPISGHTALYWYRQSLGQGLEFLIYFQGNSAPDKSGLPSDRFSAERTGGSVSTLTIQRTQQEDSAVYLCASSLDRVTPQFFGPGTRLTVL.

The CDR3 DNA sequence: TGCAGCGTAGCCCCGGGACAGGGAAGCTATGGCTACACCTTC. The encoded protein is CSVAPGQGSYGYTF. The genes are TRBV29-1 and TRBJ1-2; 9 positions match TRBD1. CDR1 SQVTM and CDR2 ANQGSEA come from the germline V gene. The length of the CDR3 is 14 residues. The V segment lost 6 bases and the J segment 4 bases; nucleotides outside the gene matches: 9.

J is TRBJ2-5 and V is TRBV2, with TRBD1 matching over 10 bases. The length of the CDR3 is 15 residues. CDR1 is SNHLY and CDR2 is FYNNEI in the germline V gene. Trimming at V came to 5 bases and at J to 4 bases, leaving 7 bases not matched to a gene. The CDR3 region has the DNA TGTGCCAGCAGTCCCGGGACAGGGGACGGAGAGACCCAGTACTTC. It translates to CASSPGTGDGETQYF.